This is a list of T cell receptor beta chains from one sample in a study of T-cell memory formation after mild COVID-19. In TCRdb, the 5' RACE reads were re-called with MiXCR into one record per CDR3 protein. The sample contains around 340,000 distinct CDR3 sequences, around 14% of which appear only once. The material sequenced was PBMCs or a T cell subset sorted from them (not recorded which). The source of these receptors is a young man who had mild COVID-19 (a few samples of this study predate the infection). Cell type and time point are not known. Each CDR3 is given with its conserved first and last residue. Fields, in order: D gene, V gene, CDR3 length, clone size, J gene, CDR3 DNA, CDR3 protein. The D gene is left open where the match is weak. Rows give clone size only sometimes, using once, few, many, or a class for an expanded clone.

D: TRBD2; V: TRBV12-3/TRBV12-4; length: 15; size: NA; J: TRBJ2-3; DNA: TGTGCCAGCAGAACTTCCCTAGCGGGGGCGGATACGCAGTATTTT; CDR3: CASRTSLAGADTQYF
D: NA; V: TRBV7-2; length: 13; size: NA; J: TRBJ2-5; DNA: TGTGCCAGCAGCTTTGTGGCGGGGGAGACCCAGTACTTC; CDR3: CASSFVAGETQYF
D: TRBD2; V: TRBV7-3; length: 16; size: NA; J: TRBJ2-3; DNA: TGTGCCAGCAGCTTAAATGTGGGGGGGTCGGAGAATACGCAGTATTTT; CDR3: CASSLNVGGSENTQYF
D: TRBD2; V: TRBV5-1; length: 18; size: NA; J: TRBJ2-5; DNA: TGCGCCAGGGGGACTGCCGACCGTCCCACCGGGGGGGAAGAGACCCAGTACTTC; CDR3: CARGTADRPTGGEETQYF
D: NA; V: TRBV14; length: 16; size: many; J: TRBJ2-4; DNA: TGTGCCAGCAGCCAGTGGAGGGTAAAAGCCAAAAACATTCAGTACTTC; CDR3: CASSQWRVKAKNIQYF
D: NA; V: TRBV4-3; length: 15; size: NA; J: TRBJ1-2; DNA: TGCGCCAGCAGCCAAGTGCGGGGAGCTAACTATGGCTACACCTTC; CDR3: CASSQVRGANYGYTF
D: TRBD2; V: TRBV5-1; length: 16; size: many; J: TRBJ2-5; DNA: TGCGCCAGCACGCGGGGGGGGGCCGACACCAGGGAGACCCAGTACTTC; CDR3: CASTRGGADTRETQYF
D: TRBD1; V: TRBV28; length: 17; size: NA; J: TRBJ1-1; DNA: TGTGCCAGCAGTTTAGGGTGGGACAGGGAGAAGGACACTGAAGCTTTCTTT; CDR3: CASSLGWDREKDTEAFF
D: NA; V: TRBV5-1; length: 14; size: NA; J: TRBJ1-5; DNA: TGCGCCAGCAGTACAGGGCAGCCGAATCAGCCCCAGCATTTT; CDR3: CASSTGQPNQPQHF
D: TRBD1; V: TRBV20-1; length: 16; size: many; J: TRBJ1-1; DNA: TGCAGTGCCATAGGATTATATAGGGGGCGTCTAACTGAAGCTTTCTTT; CDR3: CSAIGLYRGRLTEAFF
D: NA; V: TRBV7-9; length: 14; size: few; J: TRBJ2-3; DNA: TGTGCCAGCAGCTTAGGGGCCCACACAGATACGCAGTATTTT; CDR3: CASSLGAHTDTQYF
D: TRBD2; V: TRBV29-1; length: 13; size: NA; J: TRBJ2-3; DNA: TGCAGCGACCGGACTAGCGGGAGAGATACGCAGTATTTT; CDR3: CSDRTSGRDTQYF
D: TRBD1; V: TRBV7-3; length: 13; size: NA; J: TRBJ2-3; DNA: TGTGCCAGCAGCTCAATACAGGGGGCGAAGGAGTATTTT; CDR3: CASSSIQGAKEYF
D: NA; V: TRBV5-1; length: 13; size: NA; J: TRBJ1-2; DNA: TGCGCCAGCAGCCCTACACTGGACTATGGCTACACCTTC; CDR3: CASSPTLDYGYTF